This T cell receptor beta chain was identified during a study of sequential checkpoint blockade in melanoma. Study-wide context: Patients were randomized 1:1 to nivolumab-then-ipilimumab or ipilimumab-then-nivolumab first-line. Matched biopsies came pretreatment and at week 13 for 20 to 25 patients. Study-wide results and caveats: T-cell fraction and clonality followed PD-L1 and CD8+ counts, not mutational load. Rising tumor T-cell fraction and clonality meant about 30 times likelier benefit.

The table came from immunoSEQ multiplex PCR; TCRdb's copy has only in-frame clones and leaves some out. The table lists 3,000 to 4,000 clones, around a fifth of them singletons. Only a few counts were recorded for this clone. Its specificity is unknown. Documented treatment: randomized to nivolumab then ipilimumab (arm A) or the reverse (arm B). The CDR3 covers 15 residues. Unmatched junction bases numbered 4, after V lost 6 bases and J lost 2 bases. Germline V gives CDR1 MNHGY, CDR2 SAAAGT. This sequence was found in a human donor with melanoma. J is TRBJ2-6 and V is TRBV6-8; TRBD1 matches at 7 bases. The specimen was tumor tissue (inferred from file names), collected from a patient given nivolumab and ipilimumab in sequence. CDR3 coding DNA: TGTGCCAGCAGGGAGACAGGGACTGGGGCCAACGTCCTGACTTTC. It is translated as CASRETGTGANVLTF.